Below, 31 T cell receptor beta chains from the same sample are listed, as sequenced in a study of T cell changes during pregnancy in multiple sclerosis. Here immunoSEQ multiplex PCR was the method, and the copy in TCRdb shows in-frame clones only, minus some. This sample has about 73,000 clones, with around nine tenths found just once. The specimen was peripheral blood, collected in the second trimester of pregnancy. Receptor source: a female donor in good health, enrolled as a control in a pregnancy study.

The CDR3 DNA sequence: TGTGCCACCAGCAGAGATGAGTCCGGGGAGCTGTTTTTT. Translated, it gives CATSRDESGELFF. The genes are TRBV15 and TRBJ2-2, with D unresolved. Trimming cost V 0 bases and J 6 bases, with 5 bases left between them. Germline CDR1 and CDR2: LNHNV and YYDKDF (reference sequence). The CDR3 loop spans 13 amino acids.

This chain connects TRBV6-5 to TRBJ1-1; 7 bases are shared with TRBD1. From germline, CDR1 is MNHEY and CDR2 SVGAGI. This CDR3 is 14 amino acids long. Trimming at V came to 6 bases and at J to 5 bases, leaving 9 bases not matched to a gene. DNA for the CDR3: TGTGCCAGCAGCTTAAGGGGGCCGCGGACTGAAGCTTTCTTT. It translates to CASSLRGPRTEAFF.

The rearrangement uses TRBV14 and TRBJ2-7; tentative D call: TRBD2 (5 bases). V lost 6 bases to trimming and J lost 6 bases, with 21 bases between them. The germline gives CDR1 SGHDN, CDR2 FVKESK. This CDR3 has 15 amino acids. CDR3 sequence: CASSPSLGKPSEQYF. The CDR3 DNA reads as TGTGCCAGCAGTCCCTCACTCGGGAAACCGAGCGAGCAGTACTTC.

The rearrangement uses TRBV5-1 and TRBJ2-1; 7 bases line up with TRBD1. V lost 4 bases and J lost 8; bases outside the gene matches: 12. Germline V lookup: CDR1 SGHRS, CDR2 YFSETQ. This CDR3 spans 15 amino acids. This CDR3 reads CASSLRDSRPDEQFF. DNA for the CDR3: TGCGCCAGCAGCCTACGGGACAGCCGCCCCGATGAGCAGTTCTTC.

The chain employs TRBV30 and TRBJ1-1, with D possibly being TRBD1 (6 bases). CDR1 is GTSNPN and CDR2 is SVGIG in the germline V gene (reference sequence). CDR3 size: 14 residues. V gave up 5 bases and J gave up 1 base, with 14 bases separating them. In DNA form, the CDR3 reads TGTGCCTGGCAGGGGCTCACTAGGAACACTGAAGCTTTCTTT. Its translation: CAWQGLTRNTEAFF.

This rearrangement joins TRBV4-2 to TRBJ1-1; 8 bases are a match to TRBD1. The CDR3 consists of 13 residues. V was pared by 6 bases and J by 7 bases, with 7 bases of the junction left unmatched. The V gene's germline CDR1 is LGHNA and CDR2 YNFKEQ. CDR3 nucleotide sequence: TGTGCCAGCAGTGGCAGGGACAGGAGTGAAGCTTTCTTT. Translation: CASSGRDRSEAFF.

CDR3 coding DNA: TGTGCCAGCAGAGACAAATCCTACAATGAGCAGTTCTTC. Protein product: CASRDKSYNEQFF. The chain combines TRBV25-1 with TRBJ2-1; no firm D call. CDR1 and CDR2 (germline): MGHDK, SYGVNS. The CDR3 sequence is 13 residues long. Trimming removed 6 bases at V and 1 base at J, with 7 bases between. The variable domain in full, with the rest retrieved from reference TRBV25-1 and TRBJ2-1, is EADIYQTPRYLVIGTGKKITLECSQTMGHDKMYWYQQDPGMELHLIHYSYGVNSTEKGDLSSESTVSRIRTEHFPLTLESARPSHTSQYLCASRDKSYNEQFFGPGTRLTVL.

This chain joins TRBV5-1 and TRBJ2-7, with 8 nucleotides matching TRBD1. CDR1 SGHRS and CDR2 YFSETQ come from the germline V gene. J gave up 6 bases and V 1 base, and 6 bases lay outside the gene matches. The CDR3 sequence is 14 residues long. The CDR3 reads CASSLTGGSCEQYF. As DNA, the CDR3 is TGCGCCAGCAGCTTGACAGGGGGAAGTTGCGAGCAGTACTTC. Filled out from reference TRBV5-1 and TRBJ2-7, the complete variable domain reads KAGVTQTPRYLIKTRGQQVTLSCSPISGHRSVSWYQQTPGQGLQFLFEYFSETQRNKGNFPGRFSGRQFSNSRSEMNVSTLELGDSALYLCASSLTGGSCEQYFGPGTRLTVT.

The rearrangement joins TRBV5-1 to TRBJ2-2, with 7 nucleotides matching TRBD1. Germline-derived CDR1 and CDR2 are SGHRS and YFSETQ. V shed 4 bases, J shed 4 bases, and the junction held 10 bases outside the gene matches. This CDR3 comprises 16 residues. The CDR3 loop reads CASSTTGAALTGELFF. CDR3 sequence (DNA): TGCGCCAGCAGCACCACAGGGGCCGCCCTCACCGGGGAGCTGTTTTTT.

This chain links TRBV19 with TRBJ1-5; D gene uncertain. This CDR3 comprises 14 residues. The germline gives CDR1 LNHDA, CDR2 SQIVND (reference sequence). The V end lost 0 bases, the J end lost 1 base, and 4 bases lay between the germline ends. CDR3 sequence: CASSIDRSNQPQHF. In DNA, the CDR3 is TGTGCCAGTAGTATAGATCGGAGCAATCAGCCCCAGCATTTT.

This rearrangement joins TRBV6-5 to TRBJ2-2; 10 nucleotides align to TRBD2. CDR3 length equals 15 residues. The germline CDR1 and CDR2 sequences are MNHEY and SVGAGI. V lost 5 bases, J lost 5 bases, and 5 bases stayed unmatched. Here the CDR3 DNA reads TGTGCCAGCAGTGGAACTAGCGGGGAGACCGGGGAGCTGTTTTTT. Translation: CASSGTSGETGELFF.

This clone was recorded once. This sequence joins TRBV28 and TRBJ1-6; 9 bases agree with TRBD1. Losses at the gene ends were 5 bases for V and 8 bases for J; bases not matched to a gene: 7. Germline CDR1 and CDR2: MDHEN and SYDVKM. This CDR3 is built from 15 residues. This CDR3 reads CASSLTQGAYSPLHF. Written as DNA, the CDR3 is TGTGCCAGCAGTCTCACACAGGGGGCATATTCACCCCTCCACTTT. The full variable domain, rest sourced from reference TRBV28 and TRBJ1-6, is DVKVTQSSRYLVKRTGEKVFLECVQDMDHENMFWYRQDPGLGLRLIYFSYDVKMKEKGDIPEGYSVSREKKERFSLILESASTNQTSMYLCASSLTQGAYSPLHFGNGTRLTVT.

V is TRBV4-3 and J is TRBJ1-5; perhaps TRBD1 as D (5 bases). Looked up from germline, CDR1 is LGHNA and CDR2 is YSLEER. Trimming removed 0 bases at V and 6 bases at J, with 12 bases between. This CDR3 is built from 15 residues. CDR3 sequence: CASSQEEGRGQPQHF. DNA of the CDR3: TGCGCCAGCAGCCAAGAAGAGGGGAGGGGTCAGCCCCAGCATTTT.

The chain links TRBV6-5 to TRBJ1-6; 7 nucleotides align to TRBD1. Germline-derived CDR1 and CDR2 are MNHEY and SVGAGI. Unmatched junction bases numbered 7, after V lost 1 base and J lost 7 bases. This CDR3 comprises 16 residues. The CDR3 loop reads CASSYFSGTVNSPLHF. CDR3 sequence (DNA): TGTGCCAGCAGTTACTTCTCCGGGACAGTCAATTCACCCCTCCACTTT.

The chain links TRBV6-5 to TRBJ1-3; weak D call: TRBD1 (5 bases). V dropped 4 bases and J dropped 0 bases, with 13 bases sitting between them. Germline CDR1 and CDR2: MNHEY and SVGAGI. CDR3 length equals 16 residues. The DNA of the CDR3 is TGTGCCAGCAGTTTACAGGTGACTCCCTCTGGAAACACCATATATTTT. It translates to CASSLQVTPSGNTIYF.

V gene TRBV21-1 combines with J gene TRBJ1-2; the DNA was not used to check the table's D call, TRBD1. TRBV21-1 is labeled a pseudogene. The CDR3 loop spans 15 amino acids. CDR3 region: CASKQPIFACYGYTF. CDR3 nucleotide sequence: TGTGCCAGCAAACAGCCGATCTTCGCTTGCTATGGCTACACCTTC.

The rearrangement links TRBV29-1 to TRBJ1-5, with 10 positions matching TRBD1. The germline V gene has CDR1 SQVTM and CDR2 ANQGSEA. The trim removed 7 bases at V and 6 bases at J, leaving 12 bases unmatched. The length of the CDR3 is 15 residues. CDR3 coding DNA: TGCAGCGCCTTGTTTGGGGACAGGGGAGGTCAGCCCCAGCATTTT. As protein: CSALFGDRGGQPQHF.

The chain's CDR3 is CASSLSVGGVNNEQFF. CDR3 nucleotide sequence: TGTGCCAGCAGCTTGAGTGTCGGGGGGGTAAACAATGAGCAGTTCTTC. This chain joins TRBV5-4 and TRBJ2-1; TRBD2 matches 8 bases. With V trimmed by 1 base and J by 5 bases, 8 bases remained unmatched. Germline lookup yields CDR1 SGHNT and CDR2 YYREEE (reference sequence). The CDR3 extends over 16 amino acids.

CDR3 sequence (DNA): TGTGCCAGTAGGGACCCAGGGGTCATCGGGGAGCTGTTTTTT. It encodes CASRDPGVIGELFF. The chain combines TRBV19 with TRBJ2-2; possible D gene TRBD1, 6 bases. The germline gives CDR1 LNHDA, CDR2 SQIVND (reference sequence). The length of the CDR3 is 14 residues. The V and J ends lost 6 bases and 7 bases respectively, with 15 bases between them.

The rearrangement uses TRBV18 and TRBJ1-1, with 10 bases lining up with TRBD1. In germline, CDR1 is KGHSH, CDR2 LQKENI. CDR3 length: 14 residues. Trimming removed 5 bases from V and 5 bases from J; junction bases left unmatched: 5. CDR3 nucleotide sequence: TGTGCCAGCTCATCAGGACAGGGGGGGACTGAAGCTTTCTTT. As protein: CASSSGQGGTEAFF.

The genes are TRBV19 and TRBJ2-3, with TRBD2 matching over 14 bases. The CDR3 contains 17 residues. V dropped 5 bases and J dropped 3; count of bases not matched to a gene: 7. CDR1 is LNHDA, CDR2 SQIVND, per germline (reference sequence). In DNA, the CDR3 is TGTGCCAGTAGTCCCGGACTAGCGGGGGGCGGGACAGATACGCAGTATTTT. It specifies CASSPGLAGGGTDTQYF. The entire variable domain, with the rest obtained from reference TRBV19 and TRBJ2-3, is as follows: DGGITQSPKYLFRKEGQNVTLSCEQNLNHDAMYWYRQDPGQGLRLIYYSQIVNDFQKGDIAEGYSVSREKKESFPLTVTSAQKNPTAFYLCASSPGLAGGGTDTQYFGPGTRLTVL.

The chain has TRBV5-1 and TRBJ2-7, with 10 bases that match TRBD1. Germline V CDR1 and CDR2: SGHRS, YFSETQ. The CDR3 length is 17 residues. V was pared by 4 bases and J by 5 bases, with 15 bases of the junction left unmatched. CDR3 nucleotides: TGCGCCAGCAGCCTCTGGACCGGGACAGGGGACGGCAACGAGCAGTACTTC. Its translation: CASSLWTGTGDGNEQYF.

The chain uses TRBV19 and TRBJ1-2, with TRBD1 as a possible D gene (6 bases). Germline CDR1 reads LNHDA; CDR2 reads SQIVND (reference sequence). The CDR3 has 13 residues. Trimming took 3 bases from V and 5 from J, leaving 10 bases between them. CDR3 loop: CASSIQQGYGYTF. The DNA of the CDR3 is TGTGCCAGTAGTATCCAACAGGGATATGGCTACACCTTC.

This chain joins TRBV5-1 and TRBJ2-3; D remains ambiguous. CDR1 is SGHRS, CDR2 YFSETQ, per germline. V shed 0 bases and J shed 3 bases, with 11 bases lying between them. There are 15 residues in the CDR3. The CDR3, as DNA: TGCGCCAGCAGCTTGGCCGGGTGGATTACAGATACGCAGTATTTT. Protein: CASSLAGWITDTQYF.

This clone is a singleton in its sample. This chain uses TRBV27 with TRBJ2-3, with D maybe TRBD2 (5 bases). V was cut by 1 base and J by 1 base, with 12 bases left in between. This CDR3 has 16 amino acids. Germline V gene sequence: CDR1 MNHEY, CDR2 SMNVEV (reference sequence). CDR3 sequence (DNA): TGTGCCAGCAGTTTATTTTCCCGGACTGGCACAGATACGCAGTATTTT. This encodes CASSLFSRTGTDTQYF.

This clone was seen a few times. This chain uses TRBV4-2 with TRBJ1-4, with 8 bases fitting TRBD1. The CDR3 has 16 amino acids. Trimming cost V 4 bases and J 8 bases; bases outside gene matches: 12. Germline CDR1 reads LGHNA; CDR2 reads YNFKEQ. CDR3 residues: CASSLNVQGANEKLFF. Written as DNA, the CDR3 is TGTGCCAGCAGCCTGAATGTGCAGGGGGCGAACGAAAAACTGTTTTTT.

The rearrangement uses TRBV10-3 and TRBJ2-2, with D maybe TRBD1 (7 bases). V was cut by 10 bases and J by 0 bases, with 12 bases left in between. Germline values: CDR1 ENHRY, CDR2 SYGVKD. There are 14 residues in the CDR3. This CDR3 is CATGGTANTGELFF. CDR3 nucleotide sequence: TGTGCCACTGGCGGGACAGCGAACACCGGGGAGCTGTTTTTT.

This chain joins TRBV4-1 and TRBJ1-3; 10 bases fit TRBD1. After removal of 1 base from V and 4 bases from J, the junction contained 13 bases not matched to a gene. Germline V lookup: CDR1 MGHRA, CDR2 YSYEKL. The CDR3 is 19 residues long. The CDR3 DNA follows: TGCGCCAGCAGCCAAGTACTGGGACAGGGGCCGGGAGTCGGAAACACCATATATTTT. Protein: CASSQVLGQGPGVGNTIYF.

J is TRBJ2-1 and V is TRBV6-5, with 9 positions matching TRBD1. J lost 14 bases, V lost 2 bases, and 4 bases had no gene match. The CDR3 contains 12 residues. Germline lookup yields CDR1 MNHEY and CDR2 SVGAGI. The CDR3 DNA sequence: TGTGCCAGCAGTTACGGACAGGGGAGGAAGTTCTTC. Translated: CASSYGQGRKFF.

This clone is a singleton in its sample. The V call is TRBV7-9, the J call TRBJ2-7; TRBD2 might be the D (6 bases). The CDR3 has 13 residues. Germline V gene lookup returns CDR1 SEHNR and CDR2 FQNEAQ (reference sequence). V lost 5 bases and J 1 base, leaving 9 bases between the germline ends. The CDR3 is CASSPGTSYEQYF. CDR3 coding DNA: TGTGCCAGCAGCCCCGGGACTTCCTACGAGCAGTACTTC. Based on the CDR3 plus reference TRBV7-9 and TRBJ2-7, the full variable domain is DTGVSQNPRHKITKRGQNVTFRCDPISEHNRLYWYRQTLGQGPEFLTYFQNEAQLEKSRLLSDRFSAERPKGSFSTLEIQRTEQGDSAMYLCASSPGTSYEQYFGPGTRLTVT.

The chain combines TRBV12-5 with TRBJ2-3; a possible D gene is TRBD2 (6 bases). Germline V CDR1 and CDR2: LGHNT, FRNRAP. This CDR3 contains 12 residues. V shed 3 bases and J shed 5 bases, with 6 bases lying between them. CDR3 DNA: TGTGCTAGTGGTTTAGCGGGAGATACGCAGTATTTT. This gives the protein CASGLAGDTQYF.